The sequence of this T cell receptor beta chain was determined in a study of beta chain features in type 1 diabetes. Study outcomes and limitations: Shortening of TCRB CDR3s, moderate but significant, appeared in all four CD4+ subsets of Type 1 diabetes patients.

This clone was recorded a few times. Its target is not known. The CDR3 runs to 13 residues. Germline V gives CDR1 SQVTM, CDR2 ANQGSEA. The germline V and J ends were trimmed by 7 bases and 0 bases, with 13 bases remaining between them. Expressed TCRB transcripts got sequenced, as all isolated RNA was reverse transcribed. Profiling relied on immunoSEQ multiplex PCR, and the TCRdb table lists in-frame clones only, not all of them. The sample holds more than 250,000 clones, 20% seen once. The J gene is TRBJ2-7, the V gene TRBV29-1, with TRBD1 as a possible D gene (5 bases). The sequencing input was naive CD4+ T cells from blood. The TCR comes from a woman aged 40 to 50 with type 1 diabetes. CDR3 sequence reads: CSATAPRSYEQYF. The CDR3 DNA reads TGCAGCGCGACAGCCCCTCGCTCCTACGAGCAGTACTTC.